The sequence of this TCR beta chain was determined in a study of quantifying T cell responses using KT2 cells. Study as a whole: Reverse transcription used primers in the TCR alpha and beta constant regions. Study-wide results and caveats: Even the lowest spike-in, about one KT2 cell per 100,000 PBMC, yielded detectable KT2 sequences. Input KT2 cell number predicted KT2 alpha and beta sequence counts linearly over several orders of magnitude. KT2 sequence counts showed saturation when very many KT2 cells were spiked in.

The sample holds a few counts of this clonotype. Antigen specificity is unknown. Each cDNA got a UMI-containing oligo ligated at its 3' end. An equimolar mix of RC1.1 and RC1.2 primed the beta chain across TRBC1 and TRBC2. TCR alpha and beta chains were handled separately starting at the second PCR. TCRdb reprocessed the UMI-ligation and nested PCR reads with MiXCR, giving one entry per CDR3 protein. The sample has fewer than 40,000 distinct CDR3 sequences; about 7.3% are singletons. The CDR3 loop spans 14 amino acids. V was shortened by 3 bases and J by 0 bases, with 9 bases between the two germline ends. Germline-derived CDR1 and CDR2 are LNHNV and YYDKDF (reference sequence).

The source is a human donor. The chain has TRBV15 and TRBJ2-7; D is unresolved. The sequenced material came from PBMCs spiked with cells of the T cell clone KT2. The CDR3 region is CATSSDLSSYEQYF. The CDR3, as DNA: TGTGCCACCAGCAGCGACTTGAGCTCCTACGAGCAGTACTTC.